Listed here are 19 T cell receptor beta chains from one sample, sequenced in a study of cytomegalovirus exposure and HLA in healthy donors. PCR used 60 Vbeta primers and 13 Jbeta primers. Clones were sequenced by immunoSEQ multiplex PCR, and TCRdb holds only the in-frame ones, with some missing. In the table there are 60,000 to 80,000 clones, 65% to 75% of which are singletons. The source material was PBMCs. Receptor source: a woman aged 30 to 39 in good health and CMV-seronegative.

This rearrangement joins TRBV29-1 to TRBJ1-4; weak D call: TRBD1 (5 bases). Germline V gene lookup returns CDR1 SQVTM and CDR2 ANQGSEA. Deletions cut 4 bases from V and 9 bases from J, with 12 bases between. The CDR3 spans 12 residues. In DNA form, the CDR3 reads TGCAGCGTTGCCTCCGGGGGGAAAAAACTGTTTTTT. Encoded protein: CSVASGGKKLFF.

This clone showed up just once. CDR3: CASRFQIEAFF. Here the CDR3 DNA reads TGTGCCAGCAGATTCCAGATTGAAGCTTTCTTT. The chain carries TRBV25-1 and TRBJ1-1; D ambiguous. CDR1 and CDR2 from the germline V gene are MGHDK and SYGVNS. Trimming removed 6 bases at V and 7 bases at J, with 9 bases between. The CDR3 has 11 residues.

The genes are TRBV11-3 and TRBJ2-7; possible D gene TRBD1, 5 bases. Trimming removed 1 base from V and 3 bases from J, with 7 bases in between. The CDR3 runs 13 residues. Germline V gives CDR1 SGHNT, CDR2 YENEEA. The CDR3 bases are TGTGCCAGCAGCTTAGCCCAGGGCTACGAGCAGTACTTC. Translated, it gives CASSLAQGYEQYF.

The genes are TRBV6-6 and TRBJ2-7, with 7 nucleotides matching TRBD2. Germline V gives CDR1 MNHNY, CDR2 SVGAGI (reference sequence). The CDR3 runs 15 residues. V lost 0 bases to trimming and J lost 2 bases; unmatched junction nucleotides: 4. The DNA for the CDR3 is TGTGCCAGCAGTTACTCTGGGGGGGGAACCTACGAGCAGTACTTC. This encodes CASSYSGGGTYEQYF.

This chain connects TRBV11-2 to TRBJ2-1, with D possibly TRBD2 on 6 matching bases. The ends were cut back, 6 bases at V and 0 bases at J, with 15 bases in the middle. CDR1 is SGHAT, CDR2 FQNNGV, per germline. The CDR3 spans 16 residues. CDR3 residues: CASSYQFGGSYNEQFF. As DNA, the CDR3 is TGTGCCAGCAGTTACCAGTTCGGGGGCTCCTACAATGAGCAGTTCTTC.

The gene calls are TRBV18 and TRBJ2-7; 10 bases match TRBD1. Trimming cost V 3 bases and J 6 bases; bases outside gene matches: 11. The CDR3 has 16 residues. Germline assignment: CDR1 KGHSH and CDR2 LQKENI. In DNA, the CDR3 is TGTGCCAGCTCACCGTCCGGGACAGGGGTCCCCCGCGAGCAGTACGTC. Translating it yields CASSPSGTGVPREQYV.

The rearrangement joins TRBV30 to TRBJ2-5; TRBD2 matches 9 bases. Losses at the gene ends were 3 bases for V and 1 base for J; bases not matched to a gene: 3. This CDR3 contains 14 residues. The V gene's germline CDR1 is GTSNPN and CDR2 SVGIG (reference sequence). CDR3 protein: CAWSAGGLQETQYF. CDR3 DNA: TGTGCCTGGAGCGCGGGAGGGCTCCAAGAGACCCAGTACTTC.

This rearrangement joins TRBV18 to TRBJ1-4, with TRBD1 as a possible D gene (5 bases). There are 17 residues in the CDR3. With 3 bases removed from V and 0 bases from J, the gap between germline ends came to 14 bases. Germline loops: CDR1 KGHSH, CDR2 LQKENI. CDR3 DNA: TGTGCCAGCTCACCGAGCGACAGTTCCGCAACTAATGAAAAACTGTTTTTT. It encodes CASSPSDSSATNEKLFF. Looking up the rest from reference TRBV18 and TRBJ1-4 gives the full variable domain: NAGVMQNPRHLVRRRGQEARLRCSPMKGHSHVYWYRQLPEEGLKFMVYLQKENIIDESGMPKERFSAEFPKEGPSILRIQQVVRGDSAAYFCASSPSDSSATNEKLFFGSGTQLSVL.

The V and J genes are TRBV7-9 and TRBJ1-4, with 7 bases fitting TRBD1. V lost 5 bases, J lost 4 bases, and 4 bases stayed unmatched. Germline CDR1 and CDR2: SEHNR and FQNEAQ (reference sequence). This CDR3 contains 14 residues. CDR3 DNA: TGTGCCAGCAGCGCGACAGGGTATAATGAAAAACTGTTTTTT. Amino acids: CASSATGYNEKLFF.

The chain is built from TRBV7-3 and TRBJ2-1, with 11 bases aligning to TRBD2. The germline gives CDR1 SGHTA, CDR2 FQGTGA. V shed 3 bases and J 5 bases; nucleotides not matched to a gene: 6. The CDR3 extends over 16 amino acids. The CDR3 protein is CASSFDGTSGNNEQFF. The CDR3 DNA reads as TGTGCCAGCAGCTTTGATGGGACTAGCGGAAACAATGAGCAGTTCTTC.

This clone showed up just once. This sequence joins TRBV9 and TRBJ2-1; tentatively, D is TRBD2 (7 bases). Germline V gene sequence: CDR1 SGDLS, CDR2 YYNGEE. The length of the CDR3 is 17 residues. The V and J ends lost 1 base and 2 bases respectively, with 16 bases between them. DNA of the CDR3: TGTGCCAGCAGCGTACTGGGGGCGGGAGCGGCCTACAATGAGCAGTTCTTC. Translated, it gives CASSVLGAGAAYNEQFF.

V gene TRBV28 combines with J gene TRBJ1-2; D is undetermined. CDR3 size: 11 residues. Per the germline V gene, CDR1 is MDHEN and CDR2 is SYDVKM. The V gene lost 6 bases and the J gene lost 8 bases, with 10 bases spanning the gap. In DNA form, the CDR3 reads TGTGCCAGCAGCCTACCGGGGGGCTACACCTTC. Translating gives CASSLPGGYTF.

This chain links TRBV10-3 with TRBJ2-1; 8 bases match TRBD2. CDR3 length: 17 residues. The germline gives CDR1 ENHRY, CDR2 SYGVKD. Trimming removed 5 bases from V and 0 bases from J; junction bases left unmatched: 9. The CDR3: CAISSPGTRSSYNEQFF. The CDR3 bases are TGTGCCATCAGTAGCCCCGGGACTAGGAGCTCCTACAATGAGCAGTTCTTC.

The chain has TRBV19 and TRBJ2-1; no reliable D call. The CDR3 has 12 amino acids. The V and J ends lost 4 bases and 12 bases respectively, with 13 bases between them. Germline V gives CDR1 LNHDA, CDR2 SQIVND (reference sequence). CDR3 in amino acids: CASSSLRVGQFF. The CDR3 DNA reads TGTGCCAGTAGTAGTCTTCGGGTGGGGCAGTTCTTC.

Only one count was recorded for this clone. The DNA of the CDR3 is TGTGCCAGCACCTTACAGGGTACTGAAGCTTTCTTT. Translation: CASTLQGTEAFF. The rearrangement uses TRBV5-4 and TRBJ1-1, with D possibly matching TRBD1 (6 bases). V was trimmed by 6 bases and J by 5 bases, leaving 11 bases between them. CDR1 is SGHNT and CDR2 is YYREEE in the germline V gene (reference sequence). This CDR3 has 12 residues.

This chain connects TRBV6-1 to TRBJ1-5; 7 nucleotides line up with TRBD1. The CDR3 extends over 15 amino acids. Germline V gene data show CDR1 as MNHNS and CDR2 as SASEGT. V shed 6 bases, J shed 2 bases, and the junction held 7 bases outside the gene matches. CDR3 nucleotide sequence: TGTGCCAGCAGCAGGGGGGAAATGGGCAATCAGCCCCAGCATTTT. As protein: CASSRGEMGNQPQHF.

The CDR3 nucleotides read TGTGCCAGCAGCGCGACAGGGCGAAATTCACCCCTCCACTTT. It is translated as CASSATGRNSPLHF. The chain links TRBV9 to TRBJ1-6; TRBD1 agrees at 7 bases. The CDR3 has 14 residues. Trimming removed 3 bases from V and 7 bases from J; junction bases left unmatched: 4. The V gene's germline CDR1 is SGDLS and CDR2 YYNGEE.

This chain joins TRBV18 and TRBJ1-1; tentatively, D is TRBD1 (5 bases). CDR3 length: 14 amino acids. CDR1 is KGHSH, CDR2 LQKENI, per germline. Trimming pared 7 bases from V and 0 bases from J, leaving 12 bases between. CDR3 DNA: TGTGCCAGCTTCCTCGGACAACTGAACACTGAAGCTTTCTTT. Residues: CASFLGQLNTEAFF.

This clone has more than one count but fewer than ten. The chain carries TRBV6-6 and TRBJ2-7; 7 bases agree with TRBD1. The V and J ends lost 7 bases and 2 bases, in that order; junction bases with no gene match: 14. Germline CDR1 is MNHNY and CDR2 is SVGAGI (reference sequence). The CDR3 consists of 16 residues. The CDR3 DNA sequence: TGTGCCAGCACCTGGCAGACAGGGCCTACCCCCTACGAGCAGTACTTC. This codes for CASTWQTGPTPYEQYF.